The 10 T cell receptor beta chains below come from one sample, sequenced in a study of spatial heterogeneity in lung cancer. Study conclusions and caveats: Expanded intratumoral alpha and beta TCR counts tracked tumor mutation counts.

This sample's time point: sample taken at primary tumor resection. These TCRs' antigens remain unknown. TCRdb called the 5' RACE reads again in MiXCR, with one record for every CDR3 protein. Of 12,000 or so distinct CDR3 sequences in the sample, about 4.6% were seen once. The sequencing here drew on lung tumor tissue, taken at surgery. These receptors were collected from a male donor with early-stage non-small cell lung cancer.

This clonotype came up many times. A library prepared for alpha chains yielded this beta chain as an off-target read; its size is of little meaning. This rearrangement joins TRBV7-8 to TRBJ2-5; TRBD1 might be the D (6 bases). Deletions cut 2 bases from V and 4 bases from J, with 11 bases between. Germline V CDR1 and CDR2: SGHVS, FQNEAQ. The CDR3 is 14 residues long. The CDR3 reads CASSLFARGETQYF. CDR3 nucleotide sequence: TGTGCCAGCAGCTTATTTGCCAGGGGAGAGACCCAGTACTTC.

This clonotype has ten or more counts. This beta chain is a stray sequence in a library constructed for alpha chains; its clone size is not meaningful. The chain links TRBV5-5 to TRBJ2-7, with 7 bases fitting TRBD1. The CDR3 is 14 amino acids. V trimming: 0 bases; J trimming: 7 bases; junction bases outside the gene matches: 7. Germline CDR1 SGHKS, CDR2 YYEKEE (reference sequence). The CDR3 nucleotides read TGTGCCAGCAGCTTGGGACAGGGCTCGATGGAGCAGTACTTC. It encodes CASSLGQGSMEQYF.

On this clonotype itself: Likely a read error: the CDR3 ends without its conserved phenylalanine or tryptophan. The DNA is omitted, as the CDR3 cannot be located on it reliably, and the CDR3 follows TCRdb's listing. This beta chain slipped into a library made for alpha chains as a stray read, so its size is not meaningful. This sequence joins TRBV28 and TRBJ1-5; the D call of TRBD1 is as the table states it, not checked on the DNA. With termini counted, the CDR3 has 14 amino acids. CDR1 and CDR2 (germline): MDHEN, SYDVKM. The CDR3 is CASSSSGGGQPLHL.

This clonotype was counted ten times or more. This beta chain appears as a stray read in a library generated for alpha chains; its size is not informative. The genes are TRBV4-1 and TRBJ2-6; D not certain. The CDR3 contains 15 residues. Per the germline V gene, CDR1 is MGHRA and CDR2 is YSYEKL. The V end was cut by 6 bases, the J end by 0 bases, with 9 bases between. In nucleotides, the CDR3 is TGCGCCAGCAGTGTATTTTACTCTGGGGCCAACGTCCTGACTTTC. Its translation: CASSVFYSGANVLTF.

There are many counts of this clonotype. Within a library made for alpha chains, this beta chain is off target, and its count is uninformative. V usage is TRBV10-3 and J usage is TRBJ1-1, with a possible D match to TRBD1 (5 bases). Germline V lookup: CDR1 ENHRY, CDR2 SYGVKD. Trimming stripped 0 bases from V and 3 bases from J, with 8 bases between. This CDR3 region has 14 residues. CDR3 nucleotide sequence: TGTGCCATCAGTGAGTCGGGGGGGGACACTGAAGCTTTCTTT. Protein sequence: CAISESGGDTEAFF.

This clonotype was seen at least ten times. The library was prepared for alpha chains; this beta chain is a stray read, so its frequency means little. The rearrangement links TRBV4-1 to TRBJ1-5, with TRBD1 as a possible D gene (5 bases). CDR1 and CDR2 from the germline V gene are MGHRA and YSYEKL. There are 19 residues in the CDR3. Trimming left V 3 bases short and J 0 bases short, with 21 bases between. The CDR3 nucleotides read TGCGCCAGCAGCCAGAGACCGGCCAGGGCGATCTATAGCAATCAGCCCCAGCATTTT. It encodes CASSQRPARAIYSNQPQHF.

In its sample, this clonotype was seen a few times. This beta chain lies outside the target of a library built for alpha chains; its clone size means little. The chain uses TRBV6-5 and TRBJ2-4, with TRBD1 matching 10 bases. The CDR3 is made up of 13 amino acids. Looked up from germline, CDR1 is MNHEY and CDR2 is SVGAGI. The CDR3 DNA follows: TGTGCAGTAGGGACAGGGGTGTCGAACATTCAGTACTTC. Amino acid sequence: CAVGTGVSNIQYF.

In its sample, this clonotype was seen a few times. For a library built for alpha chains, this beta chain is a stray read; little rests on its size. The chain joins TRBV20-1 to TRBJ2-1; D assignment may be TRBD1 or TRBD2 (5 bases each). The CDR3 sequence is 17 residues long. V gave up 6 bases and J gave up 0 bases, with 21 bases separating them. In germline, CDR1 is DFQATT, CDR2 SNEGSKA (reference sequence). This chain's CDR3 is CSACDIGWGSSYNEQFF. The CDR3, as DNA: TGCAGTGCCTGTGATATAGGGTGGGGGAGCTCCTACAATGAGCAGTTCTTC.

A word on this clonotype: This beta chain is an off-target read within a library intended for alpha chains, so its frequency means little. The chain employs TRBV4-3 and TRBJ1-6; D is ambiguous. Germline V gives CDR1 LGHNA, CDR2 YSLEER. Trimming cost V 1 base and J 5 bases, with 9 bases left between them. This CDR3 is built from 15 residues. In DNA form, the CDR3 reads TGCGCCAGCAGCCAAGCTAGGCAGAATAATTCACCCCTCCACTTT. Translated: CASSQARQNNSPLHF.

This clonotype was observed many times. Because this beta chain is a stray read in a library intended to capture alpha chains, its abundance should not be given much weight. The chain joins TRBV28 to TRBJ2-2; no clear D gene. CDR1 is MDHEN, CDR2 SYDVKM, per germline. There are 12 residues in the CDR3. Trimming removed 8 bases at V and 2 bases at J, with 6 bases between. CDR3 bases: TGTGCCAGCCCAGGCAACACCGGGGAGCTGTTTTTT. It specifies CASPGNTGELFF.